This T cell receptor beta chain was captured in a study of blood T cell repertoires in COVID-19. The wider study: Material from acute and convalescent COVID-19 was sourced from the United States, Italy and Spain. PBMCs, B-cell-depleted T cells, or T cells were the source of the cDNA or gDNA that made up the material.

The cohort comprised adults aged about 18 to 100 years residing in about two dozen US areas. CDR1 LNHNV and CDR2 YYDKDF come from the germline V gene (reference sequence). The CDR3 extends over 12 amino acids. V lost 5 bases and J 7 bases, leaving 9 bases between the germline ends. Method: immunoSEQ multiplex PCR; TCRdb's copy keeps in-frame clones and lacks some. This table holds fewer than 500,000 clones, about 90% found once. The chain links TRBV15 to TRBJ1-5, with D unresolved. The receptor's source is a woman between 18 and 30 years old with acute COVID-19. The material sequenced was PBMCs or T cells enriched from blood (not recorded which). CDR3 sequence reads: CATSSSGQPQHF. As DNA, the CDR3 is TGTGCCACCAGCTCCTCGGGACAGCCCCAGCATTTT.